The T cell receptor beta chain described here comes from a study of early stage breast cancer tumors. Repertoires were generated with immunoSEQ multiplex PCR, while TCRdb's copy carries only in-frame clones and drops some. The sample shows some 10,000 clones, over 60% of them seen only once. Findings and limits, study-wide: Enriched TCRB sequences shared across patients were mostly commonly generated sequences.

Each tumor contributed about 17-50 mg of diced tissue. The CDR3 length is 14 residues. Trimming took off 5 bases at V and 3 bases at J, with 12 bases between the two ends. Germline lookup yields CDR1 SGHVS and CDR2 FQNEAQ. In this sample, this clone is medium-sized. No antigen is known for it. The sample was breast tumor tissue. This clonotype originated in a person in their 40s with breast cancer. This chain connects TRBV7-8 to TRBJ2-3; possible D gene TRBD2, 6 bases. In nucleotides, the CDR3 is TGTGCCAGCAGCCCATTGGAGGGAACAGATACGCAGTATTTT. This encodes CASSPLEGTDTQYF.